The clone carrying this T cell receptor beta chain came up many times. Its antigen remains unidentified. TCR beta CDR3 regions were amplified from RNA. A first-round RT-PCR of the TCR CDR3 used the HTBI primer set. TCRdb reprocessed the multiplex PCR reads via MiXCR and lists one record per CDR3 protein. The sample holds hundreds of thousands of distinct CDR3 sequences, over 20% seen once. The data were obtained in a study of T cells in Graves' hyperthyroidism and ophthalmopathy. Trimming at V came to 6 bases and at J to 2 bases, leaving 9 bases not matched to a gene. Germline V gene lookup returns CDR1 SNHLY and CDR2 FYNNEI. This CDR3 is built from 16 residues. Each person with ophthalmopathy scored at least 3 on the Clinical Activity Score, reached NOSPECS grade 4 or higher, and had been ill under 3 months. Diagnosing involved the use of clinical symptoms, serum thyroxine and TRAb, thyroid ultrasound and orbital computed tomography. Fresh peripheral blood, 8 to 10 ml of it, supplied the PBMCs.

Notes on the study in general: Most thyroid clonotypes expanded above 0.001 were also detected in blood.

The TCR was taken from a man aged 25 to 45 with Graves' ophthalmopathy. The sequenced sample consisted of blood. The genes are TRBV2 and TRBJ2-3; 9 bases agree with TRBD1. The CDR3, as DNA: TGTGCCAGCAGCCCGGACAGGGGCGCATCCACAGATACGCAGTATTTT. Translated, it gives CASSPDRGASTDTQYF.